This T cell receptor beta chain was sequenced for a study of cytomegalovirus exposure and HLA in healthy donors. Background on the study: The early release's HLA-typed donors yielded some 85 million unique TCRs.

60 Vbeta and 13 Jbeta primers were used in PCR. The data were produced by immunoSEQ multiplex PCR, yet TCRdb's version contains in-frame clones alone and is incomplete. The table lists some 110,000 clones, about three quarters of them singletons. The source of this sequence is a woman younger than 35 in good health and CMV-seropositive. Sequenced input: PBMCs.

The CDR3 here is CASSLVGTSDNEQFF. CDR3 in DNA: TGTGCCAGCAGCTTAGTTGGGACTAGTGACAATGAGCAGTTCTTC. The chain has TRBV7-9 and TRBJ2-1, with TRBD2 identical over 8 bases. The CDR3 has 15 amino acids. Losses at the gene ends were 1 base for V and 5 bases for J; bases not matched to a gene: 4. Germline values: CDR1 SEHNR, CDR2 FQNEAQ (reference sequence).